A selection of T cell receptor beta chains follows, all from one sample in a study of T cells in Graves' hyperthyroidism and ophthalmopathy. One entry per CDR3 protein results from TCRdb running MiXCR on the multiplex PCR reads. The sample carries about 520,000 distinct CDR3 sequences, about 24% recorded once. The sequenced sample was blood. All receptors come from a woman in her 30s with Graves' ophthalmopathy. The CDR3 runs from the conserved cysteine through the conserved F or W. Clone size is given for some rows only: seen once, a few or many times, or a class if the clone is expanded.

J gene: TRBJ2-7
V gene: TRBV28
clone size: NA
CDR3 protein: CASSLRGTGIVSQYF

J gene: TRBJ2-5
V gene: TRBV5-1
clone size: NA
CDR3 protein: CASSLGAAETQYF

J gene: TRBJ1-1
V gene: TRBV6-5
clone size: many
CDR3 protein: CASSYSPQVRTEAFF

J gene: TRBJ1-5
V gene: TRBV20-1
clone size: few
CDR3 protein: CSARDRQLLSYSNQPQHF

J gene: TRBJ1-5
V gene: TRBV4-1
clone size: NA
CDR3 protein: CASSQEAGGYNQPQHF

J gene: TRBJ2-7
V gene: TRBV20-1
clone size: NA
CDR3 protein: CSAIGDTYEQYF

J gene: TRBJ1-1
V gene: TRBV19
clone size: NA
CDR3 protein: CASSITGTANTEAFF

J gene: TRBJ1-2
V gene: TRBV6-1
clone size: many
CDR3 protein: CASTGTGGSAYGYTF

J gene: TRBJ2-6
V gene: TRBV12-3/TRBV12-4
clone size: many
CDR3 protein: CASRGQESGANVLTF

J gene: TRBJ2-1
V gene: TRBV11-2
clone size: NA
CDR3 protein: CASSSSGGNYNEQFF

J gene: TRBJ1-5
V gene: TRBV12-5
clone size: few
CDR3 protein: CASGLSQPQHF

J gene: TRBJ2-4
V gene: TRBV12-3/TRBV12-4
clone size: few
CDR3 protein: CASSSPGQKNIQYF

J gene: TRBJ1-1
V gene: TRBV27
clone size: few
CDR3 protein: CASSTRRASNTEAFF

J gene: TRBJ2-5
V gene: TRBV6-2/TRBV6-3
clone size: many
CDR3 protein: CASSPYGLAPALTQYF

J gene: TRBJ1-2
V gene: TRBV5-1
clone size: NA
CDR3 protein: CASSLNGQETFYGYTF

J gene: TRBJ1-2
V gene: TRBV12-3/TRBV12-4
clone size: many
CDR3 protein: CASSLLQRNYGYTF

J gene: TRBJ2-7
V gene: TRBV11-2
clone size: once
CDR3 protein: CASSQGDRNSYEQYF

J gene: TRBJ2-5
V gene: TRBV11-2
clone size: NA
CDR3 protein: CASSARQIETQYF

J gene: TRBJ1-1
V gene: TRBV7-9
clone size: NA
CDR3 protein: CASTEVTEAFF

J gene: TRBJ1-2
V gene: TRBV6-5
clone size: many
CDR3 protein: CASSRSGYTF

J gene: TRBJ2-7
V gene: TRBV7-3
clone size: NA
CDR3 protein: CASSPGQDGVQYF

J gene: TRBJ1-1
V gene: TRBV2
clone size: many
CDR3 protein: CASRNTDSTEAFF

J gene: TRBJ1-2
V gene: TRBV6-2/TRBV6-3
clone size: many
CDR3 protein: CASSPSGRGGYTF

J gene: TRBJ2-7
V gene: TRBV20-1
clone size: once
CDR3 protein: CSARMDGYEQYF

J gene: TRBJ2-3
V gene: TRBV10-3
clone size: NA
CDR3 protein: CAISEFNPNTQYF

J gene: TRBJ2-5
V gene: TRBV24-1
clone size: once
CDR3 protein: CATSDLAGGNQETQYF

J gene: TRBJ2-7
V gene: TRBV6-2/TRBV6-3
clone size: NA
CDR3 protein: CASSSKAIEQYF

J gene: TRBJ2-6
V gene: TRBV2
clone size: few
CDR3 protein: CASSEGFGGANVLTF

J gene: TRBJ1-5
V gene: TRBV27
clone size: many
CDR3 protein: CASSTRTGPQHF

J gene: TRBJ1-1
V gene: TRBV20-1
clone size: many
CDR3 protein: CSAGQSGGYTEAFF

J gene: TRBJ1-2
V gene: TRBV24-1
clone size: NA
CDR3 protein: CATSDPRRVGRAGGYTF

J gene: TRBJ1-5
V gene: TRBV6-1
clone size: NA
CDR3 protein: CATTGSNQPQHF

J gene: TRBJ1-1
V gene: TRBV30
clone size: NA
CDR3 protein: CAFRDRGNTEAFF

J gene: TRBJ2-7
V gene: TRBV13
clone size: many
CDR3 protein: CASATGGRYEQYF

J gene: TRBJ1-5
V gene: TRBV18
clone size: many
CDR3 protein: CASSPAPTSNQPQHF

J gene: TRBJ1-1
V gene: TRBV6-5
clone size: NA
CDR3 protein: CASSYAGTGGVAEAFF

J gene: TRBJ2-5
V gene: TRBV7-3
clone size: many
CDR3 protein: CASASVGGHQETQYF

J gene: TRBJ2-2
V gene: TRBV10-3
clone size: NA
CDR3 protein: CAISESAGGDTGELFF

J gene: TRBJ1-1
V gene: TRBV11-2
clone size: many
CDR3 protein: CASSFFGLVNTEAFF

J gene: TRBJ2-7
V gene: TRBV9
clone size: NA
CDR3 protein: CASSVGTGLAYEQYF

J gene: TRBJ1-2
V gene: TRBV4-1
clone size: NA
CDR3 protein: CASSQVRTVIIYGYTF

J gene: TRBJ2-5
V gene: TRBV28
clone size: once
CDR3 protein: CASSPFRFALQETQYF

J gene: TRBJ2-5
V gene: TRBV19
clone size: many
CDR3 protein: CASSVIAGVQETQYF

J gene: TRBJ2-5
V gene: TRBV6-5
clone size: NA
CDR3 protein: CASSYRTSLGETQYF

J gene: TRBJ1-1
V gene: TRBV10-3
clone size: few
CDR3 protein: CAISPGTGETEAFF

J gene: TRBJ1-1
V gene: TRBV30
clone size: many
CDR3 protein: CAWSAGDSTEAFF